This TCR beta chain comes out of a study of blood T cell repertoires in COVID-19. Study summary: COVID-19 samples collected from the United States, Italy and Spain covered acute and convalescent phases. PBMCs, B-cell-depleted T cells, or T cells were the source of the cDNA or gDNA that made up the material.

In the original analysis: Using reference gene primer amplification, nucleated cell counts were estimated. Data came from immunoSEQ multiplex PCR; TCRdb stores just in-frame clones and leaves some out. V, J and clone size are taken as reported in that table, and D and trimming were inferred from the DNA itself. The data show about 15,000 clones, with more than 80% seen just once and approximately 3% held by the top ten. V gave up 5 bases and J gave up 3 bases; unmatched junction bases: 6. The length of the CDR3 is 15 residues. Germline V gives CDR1 SNHLY, CDR2 FYNNEI. This clone was counted a few times.

The sample taken for sequencing was peripheral blood. The sequence came from a human donor in a cohort sampled during active COVID-19. This sequence joins TRBV2 and TRBJ1-5, with 8 bases that match TRBD1. CDR3 nucleotides: TGTGCCAGCAGTCAACAGGGGGGGTTCAATCAGCCCCAGCATTTT. It yields the protein CASSQQGGFNQPQHF.